This T cell receptor beta chain is from a study of OX40 agonist ivuxolimab in advanced cancers. In this sample, this clone turned up a few times. The target antigen is unknown. This CDR3 region has 19 residues. The germline gives CDR1 SEHNR, CDR2 FQNEAQ (reference sequence). V lost 5 bases and J lost 1; bases outside the gene matches: 15. The study, taken as a whole, reports: Antigens targeted by the expanded peripheral T cells were not determined.

Assay used: immunoSEQ multiplex PCR; TCRdb lists only in-frame clones, some missing. The table records over 20,000 clones, just under 80% of them present only once. The V and J genes are TRBV7-9 and TRBJ1-1; 11 positions match TRBD1. The sequences come from CD4+ or CD8+ T cells sorted from blood, collected in a trial of the OX40 agonist ivuxolimab. The TCR was taken from an adult with an advanced solid tumor such as melanoma, head and neck, liver or kidney cancer. CDR3 sequence (DNA): TGTGCCAGCAGCCCGACTCGGACAGGGGGCGCTTACGAGAACACTGAAGCTTTCTTT. As protein: CASSPTRTGGAYENTEAFF. Combining the CDR3 with reference TRBV7-9 and TRBJ1-1 gives the whole variable domain DTGVSQNPRHKITKRGQNVTFRCDPISEHNRLYWYRQTLGQGPEFLTYFQNEAQLEKSRLLSDRFSAERPKGSFSTLEIQRTEQGDSAMYLCASSPTRTGGAYENTEAFFGQGTRLTVV.